This T cell receptor beta chain stems from a study of post-analysis software for immune sequencing data. Study context: Included courses were relapsing-remitting and secondary progressive multiple sclerosis; progressive-relapsing multiple sclerosis was also included. Study observations and caveats: Significantly lower normalized Chao1 diversity was seen in multiple sclerosis patients than in controls. Four or five TRBV segments (TRBV5-6, TRBV5-1 and TRBV20-1 among them) occurred more frequently in patients than in controls.

Unique molecular identifiers were built into the TCR beta cDNA libraries. Each CDR3 protein gets one entry after TCRdb re-called the PCR reads with MiXCR. Among under 900,000 distinct CDR3 sequences, roughly 58% were seen once, and the ten largest hold about 4.5%. Notes on this clonotype: The target antigen is unknown.

V was shortened by 2 bases and J by 1 base, with 16 bases between the two germline ends. Germline values: CDR1 SEHNR, CDR2 FQNEAQ (reference sequence). The CDR3 has 17 amino acids. This clonotype originated in a girl aged 5 to 17 with multiple sclerosis. The specimen sequenced was blood. The genes are TRBV7-9 and TRBJ2-3, with D possibly being TRBD1 (6 bases). The CDR3 DNA reads as TGTGCCAGCAGCTTAATGGCGCACAGGGAAGGCACAGATACGCAGTATTTT. It is translated as CASSLMAHREGTDTQYF.